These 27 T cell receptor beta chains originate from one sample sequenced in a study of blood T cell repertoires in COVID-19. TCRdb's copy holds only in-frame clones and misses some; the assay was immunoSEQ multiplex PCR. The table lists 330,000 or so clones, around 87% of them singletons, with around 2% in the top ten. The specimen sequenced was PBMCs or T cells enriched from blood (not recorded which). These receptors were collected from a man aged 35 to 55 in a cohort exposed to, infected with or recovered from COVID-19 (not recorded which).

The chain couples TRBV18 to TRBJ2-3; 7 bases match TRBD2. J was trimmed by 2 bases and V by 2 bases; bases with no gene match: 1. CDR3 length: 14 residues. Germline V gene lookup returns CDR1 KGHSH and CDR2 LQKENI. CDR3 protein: CASSPTSVTDTQYF. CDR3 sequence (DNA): TGTGCCAGCTCACCAACTAGCGTCACAGATACGCAGTATTTT. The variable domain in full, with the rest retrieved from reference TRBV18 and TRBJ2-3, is NAGVMQNPRHLVRRRGQEARLRCSPMKGHSHVYWYRQLPEEGLKFMVYLQKENIIDESGMPKERFSAEFPKEGPSILRIQQVVRGDSAAYFCASSPTSVTDTQYFGPGTRLTVL.

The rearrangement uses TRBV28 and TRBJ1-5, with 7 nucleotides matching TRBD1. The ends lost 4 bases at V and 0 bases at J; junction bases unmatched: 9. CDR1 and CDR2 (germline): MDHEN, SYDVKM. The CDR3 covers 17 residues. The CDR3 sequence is CASSSTGTFDSNQPQHF. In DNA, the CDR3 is TGTGCCAGCAGTTCGACAGGGACCTTTGATAGCAATCAGCCCCAGCATTTT.

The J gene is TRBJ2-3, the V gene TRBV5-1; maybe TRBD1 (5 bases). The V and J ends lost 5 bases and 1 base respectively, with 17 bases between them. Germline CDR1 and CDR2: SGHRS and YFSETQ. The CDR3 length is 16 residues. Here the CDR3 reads CASRPGASMGTDTQYF. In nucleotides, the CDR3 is TGCGCCAGCAGGCCTGGGGCCTCGATGGGCACAGATACGCAGTATTTT.

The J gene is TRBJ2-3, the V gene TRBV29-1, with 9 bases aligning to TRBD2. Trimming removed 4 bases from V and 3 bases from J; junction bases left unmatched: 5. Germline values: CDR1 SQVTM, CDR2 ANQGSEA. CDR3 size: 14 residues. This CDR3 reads CSVVAGVKTDTQYF. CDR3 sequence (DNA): TGCAGCGTTGTAGCGGGAGTAAAGACAGATACGCAGTATTTT.

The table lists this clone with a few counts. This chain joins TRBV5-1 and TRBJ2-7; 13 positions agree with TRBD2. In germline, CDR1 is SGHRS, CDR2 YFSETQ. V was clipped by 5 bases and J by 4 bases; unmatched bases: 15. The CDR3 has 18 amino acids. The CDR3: CASSWTGTSGKKIYEQYF. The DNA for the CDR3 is TGCGCCAGCAGTTGGACCGGGACTAGCGGGAAAAAAATATACGAGCAGTACTTC.

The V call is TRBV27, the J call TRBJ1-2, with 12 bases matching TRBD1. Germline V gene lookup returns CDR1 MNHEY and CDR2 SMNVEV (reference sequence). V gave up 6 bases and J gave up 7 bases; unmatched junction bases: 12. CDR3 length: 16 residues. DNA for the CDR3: TGTGCCAGCAGACAGCGGGACAGGGGGCTTTCTGGTGGCTACACCTTC. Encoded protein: CASRQRDRGLSGGYTF.

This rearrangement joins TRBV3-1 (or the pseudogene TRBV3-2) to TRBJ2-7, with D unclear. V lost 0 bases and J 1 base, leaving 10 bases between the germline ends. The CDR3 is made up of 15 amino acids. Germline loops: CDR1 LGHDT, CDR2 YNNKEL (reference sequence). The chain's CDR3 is CASSQDPLASYEQYF. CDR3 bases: TGTGCCAGCAGCCAAGATCCGCTTGCGTCCTACGAGCAGTACTTC.

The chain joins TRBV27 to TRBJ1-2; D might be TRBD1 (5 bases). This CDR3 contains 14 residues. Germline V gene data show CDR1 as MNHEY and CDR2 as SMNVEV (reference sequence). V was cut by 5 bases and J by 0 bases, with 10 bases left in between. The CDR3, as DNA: TGTGCCAGCAGTCCACGGACAACTAACTATGGCTACACCTTC. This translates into CASSPRTTNYGYTF.

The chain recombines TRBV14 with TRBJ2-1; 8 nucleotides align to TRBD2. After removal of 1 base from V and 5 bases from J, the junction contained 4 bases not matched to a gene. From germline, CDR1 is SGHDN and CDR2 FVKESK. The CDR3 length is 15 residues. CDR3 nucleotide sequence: TGTGCCAGCAGCCAAGGACTAGCGTACGACAATGAGCAGTTCTTC. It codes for CASSQGLAYDNEQFF.

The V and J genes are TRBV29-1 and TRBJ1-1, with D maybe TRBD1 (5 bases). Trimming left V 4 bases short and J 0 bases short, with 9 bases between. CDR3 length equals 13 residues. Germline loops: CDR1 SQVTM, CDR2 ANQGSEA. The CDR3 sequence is CSVAMTVNTEAFF. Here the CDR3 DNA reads TGCAGCGTTGCCATGACAGTGAACACTGAAGCTTTCTTT.

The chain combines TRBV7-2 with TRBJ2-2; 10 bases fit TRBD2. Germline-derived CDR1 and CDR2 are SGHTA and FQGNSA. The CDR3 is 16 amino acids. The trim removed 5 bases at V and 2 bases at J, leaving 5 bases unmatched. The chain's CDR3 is CASSPGLAVNTGELFF. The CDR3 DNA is TGTGCCAGCAGCCCCGGACTAGCGGTTAACACCGGGGAGCTGTTTTTT.

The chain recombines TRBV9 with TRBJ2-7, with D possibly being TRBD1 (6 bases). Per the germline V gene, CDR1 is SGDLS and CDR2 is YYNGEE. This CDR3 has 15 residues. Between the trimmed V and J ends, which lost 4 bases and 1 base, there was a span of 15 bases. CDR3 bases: TGTGCCAGCAGCCCCCAATCCGGGACATCCTACGAGCAGTACTTC. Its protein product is CASSPQSGTSYEQYF.

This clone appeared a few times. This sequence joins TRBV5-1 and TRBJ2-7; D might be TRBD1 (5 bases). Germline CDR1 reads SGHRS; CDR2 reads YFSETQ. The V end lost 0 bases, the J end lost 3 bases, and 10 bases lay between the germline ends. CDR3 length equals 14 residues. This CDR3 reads CASSLGSQGYEQYF. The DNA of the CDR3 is TGCGCCAGCAGCTTGGGGTCTCAGGGCTACGAGCAGTACTTC.

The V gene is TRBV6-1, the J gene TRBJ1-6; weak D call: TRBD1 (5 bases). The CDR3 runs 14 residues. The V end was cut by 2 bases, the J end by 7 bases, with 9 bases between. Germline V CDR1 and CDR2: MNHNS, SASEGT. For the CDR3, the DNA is TGTGCCAGCAGTGAACCAGGGAGGAATTCACCCCTCCACTTT. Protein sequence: CASSEPGRNSPLHF.

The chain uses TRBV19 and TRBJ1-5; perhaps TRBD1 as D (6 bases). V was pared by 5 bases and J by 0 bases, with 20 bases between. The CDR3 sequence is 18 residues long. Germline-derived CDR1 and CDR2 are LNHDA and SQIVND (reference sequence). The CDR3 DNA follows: TGTGCCAGTAGTCTACGAGGTTATGGACAGTATAGCAATCAGCCCCAGCATTTT. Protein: CASSLRGYGQYSNQPQHF.

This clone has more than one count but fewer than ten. The CDR3 reads CASSLRGNTGELFF. The CDR3 DNA sequence: TGCGCCAGCAGCTTGCGAGGGAACACCGGGGAGCTGTTTTTT. This chain joins TRBV5-1 and TRBJ2-2; D unclear. This CDR3 spans 14 amino acids. From germline, CDR1 is SGHRS and CDR2 YFSETQ. V lost 1 base and J 1 base, leaving 5 bases between the germline ends.

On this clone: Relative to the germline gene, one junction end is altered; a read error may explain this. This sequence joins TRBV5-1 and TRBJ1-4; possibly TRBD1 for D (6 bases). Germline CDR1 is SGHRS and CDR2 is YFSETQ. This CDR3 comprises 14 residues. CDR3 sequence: CANSLQGTNEKLFF. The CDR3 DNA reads TGCGCCAACAGCTTACAGGGAACTAATGAAAAACTGTTTTTT.

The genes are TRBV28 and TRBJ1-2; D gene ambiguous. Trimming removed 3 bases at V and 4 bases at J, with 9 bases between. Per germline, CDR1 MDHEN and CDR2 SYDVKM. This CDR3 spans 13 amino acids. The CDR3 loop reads CASSFGLGYGYTF. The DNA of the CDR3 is TGTGCCAGCAGTTTTGGTCTCGGCTATGGCTACACCTTC.

CDR3 amino acids: CASSPRLVQETQYF. The CDR3 DNA follows: TGTGCCAGCAGCCCTAGACTAGTTCAAGAGACCCAGTACTTC. The chain has TRBV9 and TRBJ2-5; D perhaps matches TRBD2 (6 bases). V was clipped by 4 bases and J by 2 bases, with 12 bases between them. Germline CDR1 reads SGDLS; CDR2 reads YYNGEE. The CDR3 extends over 14 amino acids. Together with reference TRBV9 and TRBJ2-5, the CDR3 gives the full variable domain: DSGVTQTPKHLITATGQRVTLRCSPRSGDLSVYWYQQSLDQGLQFLIQYYNGEERAKGNILERFSAQQFPDLHSELNLSSLELGDSALYFCASSPRLVQETQYFGPGTRLLVL.

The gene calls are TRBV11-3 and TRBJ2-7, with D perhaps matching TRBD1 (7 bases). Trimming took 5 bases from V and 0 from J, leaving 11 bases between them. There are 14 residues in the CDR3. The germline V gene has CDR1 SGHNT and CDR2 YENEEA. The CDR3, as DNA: TGTGCCAGCAGCGGAGGGACAGCCTCCTACGAGCAGTACTTC. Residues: CASSGGTASYEQYF.

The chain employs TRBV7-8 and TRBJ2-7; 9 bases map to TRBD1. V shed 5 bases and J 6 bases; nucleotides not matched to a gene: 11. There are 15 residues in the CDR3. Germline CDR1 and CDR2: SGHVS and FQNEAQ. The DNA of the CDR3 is TGTGCCAGCAGCCAGGACAGGGGCCACCTGGGCGAGCAGTACTTC. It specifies CASSQDRGHLGEQYF.

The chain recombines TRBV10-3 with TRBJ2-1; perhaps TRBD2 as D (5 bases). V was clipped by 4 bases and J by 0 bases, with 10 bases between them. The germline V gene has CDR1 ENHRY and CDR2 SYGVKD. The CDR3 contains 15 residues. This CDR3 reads CAISGTRSSYNEQFF. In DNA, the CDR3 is TGTGCCATCAGTGGGACTCGCAGCTCCTACAATGAGCAGTTCTTC.

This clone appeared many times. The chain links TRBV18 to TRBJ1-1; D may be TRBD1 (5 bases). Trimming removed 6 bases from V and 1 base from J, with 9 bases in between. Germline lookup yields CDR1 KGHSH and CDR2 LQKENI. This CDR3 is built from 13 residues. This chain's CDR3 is CASSQGENTEAFF. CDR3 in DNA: TGTGCCAGCTCCCAAGGGGAGAACACTGAAGCTTTCTTT.

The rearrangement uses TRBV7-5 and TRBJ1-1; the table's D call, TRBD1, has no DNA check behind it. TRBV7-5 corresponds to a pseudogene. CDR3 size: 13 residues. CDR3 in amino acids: CVRSLTVNTEAFF. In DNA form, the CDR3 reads TGTGTCAGAAGCCTCACAGTGAACACTGAAGCTTTCTTT.

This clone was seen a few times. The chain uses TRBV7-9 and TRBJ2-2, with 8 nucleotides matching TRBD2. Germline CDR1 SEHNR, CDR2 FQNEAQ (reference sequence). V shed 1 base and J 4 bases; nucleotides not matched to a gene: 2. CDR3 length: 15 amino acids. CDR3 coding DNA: TGTGCCAGCAGCTTAGGACTAGCGACCACCGGGGAGCTGTTTTTT. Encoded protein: CASSLGLATTGELFF.

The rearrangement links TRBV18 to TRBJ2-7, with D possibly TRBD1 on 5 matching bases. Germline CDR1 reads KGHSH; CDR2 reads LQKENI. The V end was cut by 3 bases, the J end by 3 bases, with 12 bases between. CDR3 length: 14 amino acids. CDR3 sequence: CASSPIQGDYEQYF. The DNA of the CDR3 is TGTGCCAGCTCACCGATCCAAGGGGACTACGAGCAGTACTTC. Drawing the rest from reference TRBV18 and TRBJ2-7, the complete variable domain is NAGVMQNPRHLVRRRGQEARLRCSPMKGHSHVYWYRQLPEEGLKFMVYLQKENIIDESGMPKERFSAEFPKEGPSILRIQQVVRGDSAAYFCASSPIQGDYEQYFGPGTRLTVT.

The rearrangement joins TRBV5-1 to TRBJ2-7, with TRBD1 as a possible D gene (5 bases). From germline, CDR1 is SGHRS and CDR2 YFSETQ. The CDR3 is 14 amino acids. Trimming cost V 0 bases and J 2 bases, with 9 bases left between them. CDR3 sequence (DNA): TGCGCCAGCAGCTTGGCCGCACAGGCCTACGAGCAGTACTTC. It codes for CASSLAAQAYEQYF.